This is a list of T cell receptor beta chains from one sample in a study of T cells in localized non-small cell lung cancer. Produced via immunoSEQ multiplex PCR; TCRdb's table is partial and in-frame only. The table lists approximately 35,000 clones, 90% of them singletons. This specimen consisted of peripheral blood, obtained before any cancer treatment. These TCRs come from a man aged 40-75 years with stage I lung adenocarcinoma. Each CDR3 is given with its conserved first and last residue. D genes are given only for firm matches. For some rows the clone size is stated as once, few or many, or as a class when expanded; others skip it.

11	TRBV5-1	.	.	TRBJ1-1	TGCGCCAGCAGCTTGGGTACTGAAGCTTTCTTT	CASSLGTEAFF
15	TRBV5-5	.	.	TRBJ2-3	TGTGCCAGCAGCGCCCCGGAAACCCGCACAGATACGCAGTATTTT	CASSAPETRTDTQYF
12	TRBV2	.	.	TRBJ1-1	TGTGCCAGCAGTGACTGGGGGCCCGAAGCTTTCTTT	CASSDWGPEAFF
14	TRBV19	once	.	TRBJ1-5	TGTGCCAGTAGTATGACTCGTGGCAATCAGCCCCAGCATTTT	CASSMTRGNQPQHF
19	TRBV4-1	.	TRBD1	TRBJ2-1	TGCGCCAGCAGCCAAGGGGGACAGGTAGGTGCGGGATCCTACAATGAGCAGTTCTTC	CASSQGGQVGAGSYNEQFF
15	TRBV9	.	.	TRBJ1-4	TGTGCCAGCAGCGTAGCGGCCAGGGATAATGAAAAACTGTTTTTT	CASSVAARDNEKLFF
15	TRBV5-1	.	TRBD1	TRBJ1-1	TGCGCCAGCAGCTTTGGACAGGGGATGAGAACTGAAGCTTTCTTT	CASSFGQGMRTEAFF
12	TRBV6-5	.	.	TRBJ2-2	TGTGCCAGCAGTTATCACACCGGGGAGCTGTTTTTT	CASSYHTGELFF
17	TRBV7-3	.	.	TRBJ2-5	TGTGCCAGCAGCTTAGGGCCCGGGCCGGGCCCCCAAGAGACCCAGTACTTC	CASSLGPGPGPQETQYF
14	TRBV10-3	.	.	TRBJ2-7	TGTGCCATCAGTGAGTCGACGTTTTCCTACGAGCAGTACTTC	CAISESTFSYEQYF
17	TRBV11-1	.	.	TRBJ2-2	TGTGCCAGCAGACCTACCGGGCTCATCCTGGGGGTCGGGGAGCTGTTTTTT	CASRPTGLILGVGELFF
13	TRBV30	.	.	TRBJ1-2	TGTGCCTGGAGTGTAGACAGCCTCTATGGCTACACCTTC	CAWSVDSLYGYTF
16	TRBV18	.	TRBD1	TRBJ2-1	TGTGCCAGCTCACCAAAGGGGACAGGGGGCGCTGGTGAGCAGTTCTTC	CASSPKGTGGAGEQFF
13	TRBV10-1	.	.	TRBJ1-5	TGCGCCAGCAGTGAACAGGGACGGCAGCCCCAGCATTTT	CASSEQGRQPQHF
16	TRBV6-6	.	.	TRBJ2-7	TGTGCCAGCAGTTACTGGGGCGGGACTGAGATTTACGAGCAGTACTTC	CASSYWGGTEIYEQYF
13	TRBV2	once	.	TRBJ2-1	TGTGCCAGCAGTGAAGGACTCTGGAATGAGCAGTTCTTC	CASSEGLWNEQFF
13	TRBV10-3	.	.	TRBJ1-4	TGTGCCATCAGTGAGTCGGCAGATGAAAAACTGTTTTTT	CAISESADEKLFF
15	TRBV27	.	.	TRBJ2-7	TGTGCCAGCAGCCGAGCGGGGACAGTTCCCTACGAGCAGTACTTC	CASSRAGTVPYEQYF
16	TRBV5-1	once	TRBD1	TRBJ1-6	TGCGCCAGCAGCTTGGATAGGGGGCCAGGAAAATCACCCCTCCACTTT	CASSLDRGPGKSPLHF
17	TRBV7-2	.	TRBD2	TRBJ2-5	TGTGCCAGCAGCTCTAGCCCGCTAGCGGGGGTCAAAGAGACCCAGTACTTC	CASSSSPLAGVKETQYF
15	TRBV30	.	.	TRBJ1-6	TGTGCCTGGAGTGTACGGAGCTCCTATAATTCACCCCTCCACTTT	CAWSVRSSYNSPLHF
15	TRBV5-1	.	TRBD1	TRBJ1-1	TGCGCCAGCAGCTTGGAAACAGGGGGCGGCACTGAAGCTTTCTTT	CASSLETGGGTEAFF
11	TRBV20-1	few	.	TRBJ1-2	TGCAGTGCTAGAGAGGCGTATGGCTACACCTTC	CSAREAYGYTF
14	TRBV5-1	.	TRBD1	TRBJ1-1	TGCGCCAGCAGCTTGACAGGGGAAAGGTCTGAAGCTTTCTTT	CASSLTGERSEAFF
13	TRBV18	.	TRBD1	TRBJ2-5	TGTGCCAGCTCAGGGACAGCCAAAGAGACCCAGTACTTC	CASSGTAKETQYF
17	TRBV6-1	.	TRBD2	TRBJ2-5	TGTGCCAGCAGTGATGTTAGCGGGGGGGCCCTCGGGGAGACCCAGTACTTC	CASSDVSGGALGETQYF
14	TRBV19	.	.	TRBJ2-5	TGTGCCAGTAGTCGGGGGCCCTTGCAAGAGACCCAGTACTTC	CASSRGPLQETQYF
13	TRBV19	.	.	TRBJ1-5	TGTGCCAGTAGTTCGGGACAAGGGCAGCCCCAGCATTTT	CASSSGQGQPQHF
12	TRBV30	.	.	TRBJ1-1	TGTGCCTGGGAGGGCATGAACACTGAAGCTTTCTTT	CAWEGMNTEAFF
14	TRBV6-5	once	TRBD1	TRBJ1-6	TGTGCCAGCAGTCCCGGACAGGGCGATTCACCCCTCCACTTT	CASSPGQGDSPLHF
13	TRBV10-1	.	.	TRBJ1-2	TGCGCCAGCAGTGAGTTGACAGACTATGGCTACACCTTC	CASSELTDYGYTF
17	TRBV7-6	.	TRBD1	TRBJ1-4	TGTGCCAGCAGCGCTCCGGGACAGGGTGCCTCGAGAGAAAAACTGTTTTTT	CASSAPGQGASREKLFF
13	TRBV11-1	once	.	TRBJ2-1	TGTGCCAGCAGCTTGCAGAGAAACAATGAGCAGTTCTTC	CASSLQRNNEQFF
17	TRBV5-1	.	TRBD2	TRBJ2-7	TGCGCCAGCAGCTCAACCACGGGGGGGCAGGTATCCTACGAGCAGTACTTC	CASSSTTGGQVSYEQYF
13	TRBV6-4	.	.	TRBJ1-2	TGTGCCAGCAGGCGGGGAGACAACTATGGCTACACCTTC	CASRRGDNYGYTF
15	TRBV9	.	.	TRBJ1-6	TGTGCCAGCAGCGTAGGAAGTCCTTCTAATTCACCCCTCCACTTT	CASSVGSPSNSPLHF
16	TRBV7-2	.	TRBD1	TRBJ1-3	TGTGCCAGCGCGAAACAGGGGCCCCTCTCTGGAAACACCATATATTTT	CASAKQGPLSGNTIYF
16	TRBV13	.	TRBD1	TRBJ2-7	TGTGCCAGCAGCTTACGATCCGGGACAGGGGCCCACGAGCAGTACTTC	CASSLRSGTGAHEQYF
15	TRBV7-2	once	TRBD1	TRBJ2-7	TGTGCCAGCAGCTGGACAGGGGGCGCTTCCTACGAGCAGTACTTC	CASSWTGGASYEQYF
14	TRBV11-2	once	TRBD1	TRBJ1-2	TGTGCCAGCAGCTTACTGGGGACAGGGGACGGCTACACCTTC	CASSLLGTGDGYTF
17	TRBV9	.	.	TRBJ2-2	TGTGCCAGCAGCGTAGCTACCGCATTGATGGGGGTCGGGGAGCTGTTTTTT	CASSVATALMGVGELFF
12	TRBV5-1	.	.	TRBJ2-7	TGCGCCAGCAGCCCCGACAGCTACGAGCAGTACTTC	CASSPDSYEQYF
14	TRBV13	.	.	TRBJ1-1	TGTGCCAGCAGCTTAAAGGTTGTGGGAACTGAAGCTTTCTTT	CASSLKVVGTEAFF
15	TRBV11-2	.	TRBD2	TRBJ2-7	TGTGCCAGCAGCTTTATCGAGCGGGGGCACTACGAGCAGTACTTC	CASSFIERGHYEQYF
15	TRBV5-4	.	.	TRBJ1-3	TGTGCCAGCACCTTGGGACCGCTACCTGGAAACACCATATATTTT	CASTLGPLPGNTIYF
13	TRBV7-7	.	.	TRBJ2-5	TGTGCCAGCAGCTCAAACATGGGGGAGACCCAGTACTTC	CASSSNMGETQYF
13	TRBV6-5	.	.	TRBJ1-2	TGTGCCAGCAGTTACTCGATTCTGTCCGCGGGGACCTTC	CASSYSILSAGTF
15	TRBV27	.	TRBD1	TRBJ1-4	TGTGCCAGCAGTTTCCGACAGGGGCGGGGTGAAAAACTGTTTTTT	CASSFRQGRGEKLFF
16	TRBV5-6	.	.	TRBJ1-2	TGTGCCAGCAGCTTGTCTTTGGGCAGGGCCGTCGATGGCTACACCTTC	CASSLSLGRAVDGYTF
12	TRBV14	.	.	TRBJ2-7	TGTGCCAGCAGCTTAGATTATGGCGAGCAGTACTTC	CASSLDYGEQYF
12	TRBV2	few	.	TRBJ1-1	TGTGCCAGCAGTCAGGGTTATACTGAAGCTTTCTTT	CASSQGYTEAFF